This is a list of T cell receptor beta chains from one sample in a study of blood T cells in healthy people across ages. TCRdb fed the 5' RACE reads into MiXCR, producing one record per CDR3 protein. This sample has 850,000 or so distinct CDR3 sequences; 29% occur once, and the top ten carry roughly 17%. Sequencing was done on a sample of blood. These TCRs come from a woman older than 75 in good health. Both conserved end residues are part of each CDR3. The order of the fields is V gene, CDR3 length, clone size, J gene, D gene, CDR3 DNA, CDR3 protein. A D gene is named only where the DNA matches it firmly. Size is omitted from some rows. Given values are once, few, many or a class for expanded clones.

>TRBV27|13|many|TRBJ2-1|-
TGTGCCAGCAGTTTTCGAACCTACAATGAGCAGTTCTTC
CASSFRTYNEQFF
>TRBV12-3/TRBV12-4|14|-|TRBJ2-1|TRBD2
TGTGCCAGCAAGATCGGGACTAGCGGGGAGTTGCAGTTCTTC
CASKIGTSGELQFF
>TRBV28|13|-|TRBJ2-1|-
TGTGCCAGCAGTTTATTCAGAGACAATGAGCAGTTCTTC
CASSLFRDNEQFF
>TRBV7-9|15|-|TRBJ1-1|-
TGTGCCAGCAGCTTAGTAGGGTTGGGGAACACTGAAGCTTTCTTT
CASSLVGLGNTEAFF
>TRBV20-1|14|many|TRBJ2-1|TRBD2
TGCAGTGCTAGAGGTAGCGGGGGGGCCTATGAGCAGTTCTTC
CSARGSGGAYEQFF
>TRBV20-1|13|many|TRBJ2-7|-
TGCAGTGCGGCGGCGCGGGGAATCTACGAGCAGTACTTC
CSAAARGIYEQYF
>TRBV5-1|14|many|TRBJ1-1|-
TGCGCCAGCAGCTTGGGTGAGGCGAACACTGAAGCTTTCTTT
CASSLGEANTEAFF
>TRBV7-2|16|-|TRBJ2-7|TRBD1
TGTGCCAGCAGCAAACCTAGGACAGGGAGAGAATACGAGCAGTACTTC
CASSKPRTGREYEQYF
>TRBV12-3/TRBV12-4|15|-|TRBJ2-3|TRBD1
TGTGCCAGCAGTCCAGGGAGAGGGACAGCAGATACGCAGTATTTT
CASSPGRGTADTQYF
>TRBV12-3/TRBV12-4|14|-|TRBJ2-3|TRBD1
TGTGCAGATAGCCTAGGGACAGGAGCAGATGCGCAGTATTTT
CADSLGTGADAQYF
>TRBV6-5|16|-|TRBJ2-2|TRBD1
TGTGCCAGCAGTAAGACCGGGACAGGGAGAACCGGGGAGCTGTTTTTT
CASSKTGTGRTGELFF
>TRBV7-9|16|many|TRBJ2-5|TRBD2
TGTGCCAGCAGCTTAGCAGTGCGGGGGGGCCGGGAGACCCAGTACTTC
CASSLAVRGGRETQYF
>TRBV7-2|14|-|TRBJ2-2|-
TGTGCCAGCAGCTTAAATCCGAACACCGGGGAGCTGTTTTTT
CASSLNPNTGELFF
>TRBV7-2|15|few|TRBJ2-7|TRBD2
TGTGCCAGCAGTGTTAGCGGGGGGGCAGTATACGAGCAGTACTTC
CASSVSGGAVYEQYF
>TRBV5-1|15|-|TRBJ2-7|TRBD2
TGCGCCAGCAGCTTAAGCGGGGGACGGTCCTACGAGCAGTACTTC
CASSLSGGRSYEQYF
>TRBV20-1|13|many|TRBJ1-4|TRBD1
TGCAGTGCTGGAGGACAGGGGGGTGAAAAACTGTTTTTT
CSAGGQGGEKLFF
>TRBV2|13|few|TRBJ1-2|TRBD1
TGTGCCAGCAGCGGGACAGGGGGCAATGGCTACACCTTC
CASSGTGGNGYTF
>TRBV29-1|20|many|TRBJ2-3|-
TGCAGCGGCAGAAGGGGTGCGGGGTGGGACCGGTCGGTTCTCACAGATACGCAGTATTTT
CSGRRGAGWDRSVLTDTQYF
>TRBV5-6|13|many|TRBJ1-1|-
TGTGCCAGCAGCTTGTTTCTACCCACTGAAGCTTTCTTT
CASSLFLPTEAFF
>TRBV7-9|12|many|TRBJ2-5|-
TGTGCCAGCAGTTATCTAGCAGAGACCCAGTACTTC
CASSYLAETQYF
>TRBV5-1|14|few|TRBJ2-7|TRBD1
TGCGCCAGCAGATTGGGGGACAGCAACTACGAGCAGTACTTC
CASRLGDSNYEQYF
>TRBV7-2|16|many|TRBJ2-1|-
TGTGCCAGCAGCTTACAGGGCGGGGCCGGGGACAATGAGCAGTTCTTC
CASSLQGGAGDNEQFF
>TRBV7-2|12|-|TRBJ2-1|TRBD1
TGTGCCAGCGGCACGGGGACAGAGACCCAGTTCTTC
CASGTGTETQFF
>TRBV6-5|16|-|TRBJ1-3|TRBD1
TGTGCCAGCAGAACGGGACAGTTCTACTCTGGAAACACCATATATTTT
CASRTGQFYSGNTIYF
>TRBV11-2|21|few|TRBJ1-1|-
TGTGCCAGCAGCTTTTCCACACCCCTCTTCCGAAGGGCTGGGGGGATGACTGAAGCTTTCTTT
CASSFSTPLFRRAGGMTEAFF
>TRBV12-3/TRBV12-4|16|once|TRBJ2-3|-
TGTGCCAGCAGTTCCGGGACACCTTCTAGCACAGATACGCAGTATTTT
CASSSGTPSSTDTQYF
>TRBV20-1|14|once|TRBJ2-2|-
TGCAGTGCCGTTAAGGGGACCAACACCGGGGAGCTGTTTTTT
CSAVKGTNTGELFF
>TRBV20-1|14|-|TRBJ1-4|TRBD1
TGCAGTGTCCCGAACAGGGGAACGGCTGAAAAACTGTTTTTT
CSVPNRGTAEKLFF
>TRBV20-1|14|many|TRBJ1-6|-
TGCAGTGCTAGAGAGGGTGCGGCGGGCTCACCCCTCCACTTT
CSAREGAAGSPLHF
>TRBV20-1|14|-|TRBJ1-2|TRBD1
TGCAGTGCTAGGGGACAGGGTGGAGGCTATGGCTACACCTTC
CSARGQGGGYGYTF
>TRBV29-1|12|-|TRBJ2-5|-
TGCAGCGTTGAAGGGTACGGAGAGACCCAGTACTTC
CSVEGYGETQYF
>TRBV12-3/TRBV12-4|16|many|TRBJ2-5|TRBD2
TGTGCCAGCAGTTTGTACCGGGGGGGGACTCAAGAGACCCAGTACTTC
CASSLYRGGTQETQYF
>TRBV21-1|12|-|TRBJ2-5|-
TGTGCCAGCAGCAAATGGGAGGATGAGCAGTACTTC
CASSKWEDEQYF
>TRBV18|13|-|TRBJ2-1|-
TGTGCCAGCTCACCACCGGTGTTGGAGACCCAGTTCTTC
CASSPPVLETQFF
>TRBV20-1|15|many|TRBJ1-6|TRBD1
TGCAGTGCTAGGTCCACCGGGACAGGGAATTCACCCCTCCACTTT
CSARSTGTGNSPLHF
>TRBV24-1|13|many|TRBJ2-1|-
TGTGCCACCAGTGATTTGACTACGCTGGGGCAGTTCTTC
CATSDLTTLGQFF
>TRBV4-2|14|-|TRBJ1-6|TRBD1
TGTGCCAGCAGCGATCGGGACAGAAATTCACCCCTCCACTTT
CASSDRDRNSPLHF
>TRBV28|12|-|TRBJ1-2|-
TGTGCCAGCAGTCTTACCATCTATGGCTACACCTTC
CASSLTIYGYTF
>TRBV2|15|-|TRBJ2-6|-
TGTGCCAGCAGTGATTCCCGCTCTGGGGCCAACGTCCTGACTTTC
CASSDSRSGANVLTF
>TRBV29-1|13|many|TRBJ1-5|-
TGCAGCGTGGGGGGGATTCGCAATCAGCCCCAGCATTTT
CSVGGIRNQPQHF
>TRBV10-1|16|few|TRBJ2-1|TRBD1
TGCGCCAGCAGTAAAAGGACAGGGAGCTCCTACAATGAGCAGTTCTTC
CASSKRTGSSYNEQFF
>TRBV7-9|14|once|TRBJ2-7|TRBD1
TGTGCCAGCAGCGCATGGGACAGGGTCCACGAGCAGTACTTC
CASSAWDRVHEQYF
>TRBV7-3|17|-|TRBJ2-5|-
TGTGCCAGCAGCTTAATTGGGCCAGGGGGGCGCCAAGAGACCCAGTACTTC
CASSLIGPGGRQETQYF
>TRBV7-2|17|many|TRBJ1-5|TRBD1
TGTGCCAGCAGCAGCACACCCGGGACAGGGGGTCAGAAGCCCCAGCATTTT
CASSSTPGTGGQKPQHF
>TRBV7-8|17|-|TRBJ2-3|TRBD2
TGTGCCAGCAGCTCTTTCCCCGTGCGGGAGATCGGAGATACGCAGTATTTT
CASSSFPVREIGDTQYF
>TRBV18|16|few|TRBJ2-7|-
TGTGCCAGCTCACCATTAAAGGGAACTAGCTCCTACGAGCAGTACTTC
CASSPLKGTSSYEQYF
>TRBV7-2|15|-|TRBJ2-2|-
TGTGCCAGCAGCTCCCAGGGGACAAACACCGGGGAGCTGTTTTTT
CASSSQGTNTGELFF
>TRBV20-1|14|many|TRBJ2-1|-
TGCAGTGCTAGTTTCCCCACCAGCTACAATGAGCAGTTCTTC
CSASFPTSYNEQFF
>TRBV2|12|many|TRBJ2-3|-
TGTGCCAGCATCCAGGACGACCCCCCGCAGTATTTT
CASIQDDPPQYF
>TRBV12-3/TRBV12-4|13|once|TRBJ2-3|-
TGTGCCAGCATTTCGGGGACGGCAGATATGCAGTATTTT
CASISGTADMQYF
>TRBV21-1|13|-|TRBJ2-5|-
TGTGCCAGCAGCAGGGGGCCGTGGGAGACCCAGTACTTC
CASSRGPWETQYF
>TRBV6-2/TRBV6-3|11|-|TRBJ2-7|-
TGTGCCAGCAGTTATGTGGACGAGCAGTACTTC
CASSYVDEQYF
>TRBV4-3|15|many|TRBJ2-1|-
TGCGCCAGCAGCCAGGATAGGACCCGGGGAAGTGAGCAGTTCTTC
CASSQDRTRGSEQFF
>TRBV3-1|16|many|TRBJ2-1|TRBD2
TGTGCCAGCAGCCAAGATTTACTAGCGGGGGGGCGTGAGCAGTTCTTC
CASSQDLLAGGREQFF
>TRBV20-1|13|-|TRBJ2-3|-
TGCAGTGCTAGAATAGCGGATACCGATACGCAGTATTTT
CSARIADTDTQYF
>TRBV20-1|14|few|TRBJ1-5|TRBD1
TGCAGTGCTAGAGGACAGGGGGCTAGGCAGCCCCGGCATTTT
CSARGQGARQPRHF